This TCR beta chain originates from a study of blood T cell repertoires in COVID-19. About the study: Sample material is recorded as cDNA or gDNA derived from T cells, B-cell-depleted T cells, or PBMCs.

V was pared by 2 bases and J by 4 bases, with 2 bases of the junction left unmatched. This CDR3 spans 14 amino acids. The germline V gene has CDR1 SNHLY and CDR2 FYNNEI. The protocol was immunoSEQ multiplex PCR, while the TCRdb copy is restricted to in-frame clones and leaves out a portion. Of roughly 250,000 clones listed, around 87% were seen once; the top ten hold roughly 6%. Across about two dozen US areas, participants ranged in age from about 18 to 100 years. What was sequenced was PBMCs or T cells enriched from blood (not recorded which). The rearrangement joins TRBV2 to TRBJ1-5, with 7 bases that match TRBD1. The sequence came from a woman in her 30s with acute COVID-19. This CDR3 is CASSETGVNQPQHF. The CDR3 nucleotides are TGTGCCAGCAGTGAAACAGGGGTAAATCAGCCCCAGCATTTT.